Sequencing of this T cell receptor (beta chain) was carried out in a study of T cells after yellow fever vaccination. At the level of the study: Those fractions that held only low numbers of cells were prepared using the SMART-Seq v4 Ultra Low Input RNA kit. General observations from the study: Although most clonotypes did not, a small share appeared in both CD4 and CD8 compartments. Though it reached lower strength, the secondary response hit its peak faster, day 5 versus 15.

For this clonotype: Its specificity is unknown.

Trimming removed 3 bases from V and 0 bases from J, with 13 bases in between. This CDR3 has 16 amino acids. Germline V gives CDR1 KGHSH, CDR2 LQKENI. One entry per CDR3 protein, called by TCRdb with MiXCR from the 5' RACE reads. The table lists nearly 350,000 distinct CDR3 sequences, less than 9.5% of them singletons. The sequenced sample was PBMCs, obtained roughly 47 days after the first yellow fever vaccination. This clonotype originated in a man aged 18 to 29 who received the YFV17D yellow fever vaccine. J is TRBJ2-3 and V is TRBV18; D gene ambiguous. The CDR3 sequence: CASSPLGRASTDTQYF. CDR3 coding DNA: TGTGCCAGCTCACCGCTTGGCCGGGCTAGCACAGATACGCAGTATTTT.